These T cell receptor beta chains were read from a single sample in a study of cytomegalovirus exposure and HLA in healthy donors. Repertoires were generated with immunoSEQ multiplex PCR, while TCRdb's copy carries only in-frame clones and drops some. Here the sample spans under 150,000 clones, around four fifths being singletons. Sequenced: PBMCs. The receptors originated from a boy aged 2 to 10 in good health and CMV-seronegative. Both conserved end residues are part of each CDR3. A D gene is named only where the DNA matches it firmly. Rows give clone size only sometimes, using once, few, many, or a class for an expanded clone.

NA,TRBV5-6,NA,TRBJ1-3,TGTGCCAGCAGCTCCCCCCCCAGGAACGGAAACACCATATATTTT,CASSSPPRNGNTIYF
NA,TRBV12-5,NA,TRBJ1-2,TGTGCTAGTGGTTTGGTACTTGGTGGCTACACCTTC,CASGLVLGGYTF
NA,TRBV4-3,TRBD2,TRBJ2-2,TGCGCCAGCAGCCAAGGGTTGTGGACTAGCGGTGGCGGGGAGCTGTTTTTT,CASSQGLWTSGGGELFF
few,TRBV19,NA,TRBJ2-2,TGTGCCAGTAGTATGTGGCAGGGGAACACCGGGGAGCTGTTTTTT,CASSMWQGNTGELFF
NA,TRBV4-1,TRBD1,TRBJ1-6,TGCGCCAGCAGCCAAGATCGAGGGGGCGCGAATTCACCCCTCCACTTT,CASSQDRGGANSPLHF
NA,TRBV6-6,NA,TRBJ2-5,TGTGCCAGCAGTTACCCGCCGACAGGCCCCAAGGAGACCCAGTACTTC,CASSYPPTGPKETQYF
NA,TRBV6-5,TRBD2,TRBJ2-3,TGTGCCAGCACCCCGAGGAGCGGGGGGGCGGATACGCAGTATTTT,CASTPRSGGADTQYF
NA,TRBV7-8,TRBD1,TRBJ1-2,TGTGCCAGCAGCTTAGGGCCCGGGACAGCTAACTATGGCTACACCTTC,CASSLGPGTANYGYTF
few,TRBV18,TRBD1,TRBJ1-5,TGTGCCAGCTCACCCGGACAGGGAGGTAGGAATCAGCCCCAGCATTTT,CASSPGQGGRNQPQHF
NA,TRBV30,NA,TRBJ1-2,TGTGCCTCGATAAGCAGGGGCTACACCTTC,CASISRGYTF
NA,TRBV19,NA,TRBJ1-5,TGTGCCAGTAGTCGGGGGGGCGGTCAGCCCCAGCATTTT,CASSRGGGQPQHF
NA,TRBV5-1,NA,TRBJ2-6,TGCGCCAGCAGCTTACTAATGGGGCCTGGGGCCAACGTCCTGACTTTC,CASSLLMGPGANVLTF
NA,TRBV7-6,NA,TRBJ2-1,TGTGCCAGCAGCCCCCGCTACAATGAGCAGTTCTTC,CASSPRYNEQFF
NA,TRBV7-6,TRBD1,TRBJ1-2,TGTGCCAGCAGCGAACAGGGGGATGGCTACACCTTC,CASSEQGDGYTF
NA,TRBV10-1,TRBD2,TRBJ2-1,TGCGCCAGCAGCACCGGGACTAGCGATTACAATGAGCAGTTCTTC,CASSTGTSDYNEQFF
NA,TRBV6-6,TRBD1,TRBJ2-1,TGTGCCAGCAGTTACAAAAGGGACAGGCCCATGGATGAGCAGTTCTTC,CASSYKRDRPMDEQFF
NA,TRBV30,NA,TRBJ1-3,TGTGCCTGGAGCTTTAGGGGGAAGAATTCTGGAAACACCATATATTTT,CAWSFRGKNSGNTIYF
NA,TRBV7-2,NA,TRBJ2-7,TGTGCCAGCAGCTCCACAGTTCCCTACGAGCAGTACTTC,CASSSTVPYEQYF
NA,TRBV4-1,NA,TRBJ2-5,TGCGCCAGCAGCGAGGGGAAGGCAGGGGTCGGGTGGGAGACCCAGTACTTC,CASSEGKAGVGWETQYF
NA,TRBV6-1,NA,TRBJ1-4,TGTGCCAGCAGTGATGAGGGCAGTGCAACTAATGAAAAACTGTTTTTT,CASSDEGSATNEKLFF
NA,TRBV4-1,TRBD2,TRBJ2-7,TGCGCCAGCAGCCAAGCCCAGGGCGGGGGTAATCTCGCCTACGAGCAGTACTTC,CASSQAQGGGNLAYEQYF
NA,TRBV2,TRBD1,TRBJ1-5,TGTGCCAGCAGTGCCCGGGACAGGGGGGTCCCTTTCCAGCCCCAGCATTTT,CASSARDRGVPFQPQHF
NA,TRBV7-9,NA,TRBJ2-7,TGTTCCAGCAGCTTCGCAGGGTTCTACGAGCAGTACTTC,CSSSFAGFYEQYF
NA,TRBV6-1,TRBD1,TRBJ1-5,TGTGCCAGCAGCGCTACAGGGGGCGGTCAGCCCCAGCATTTT,CASSATGGGQPQHF
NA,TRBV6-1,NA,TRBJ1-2,TGTGCCACCCCCCGTGGGGGAGGCCTCCGCTATGGCTACACCTTC,CATPRGGGLRYGYTF
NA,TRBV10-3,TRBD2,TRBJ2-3,TGTGCCATCAGTGATGTCCTAGCGGGGGTGGCAGATACGCAGTATTTT,CAISDVLAGVADTQYF